The entry below describes one T cell receptor (beta chain). CDR1 is WNHNN and CDR2 is SYGVQD in the germline V gene (reference sequence). CDR3 length: 17 residues. V gave up 0 bases and J gave up 5 bases; unmatched junction bases: 8. This sample is part of a study of T cells in localized non-small cell lung cancer. Sequencing used immunoSEQ multiplex PCR; TCRdb keeps in-frame clones, though not all of them. The repertoire holds roughly 27,000 clones, with 80% to 95% as singletons. This TCR was recovered from a female donor older than 55 with stage I lung adenocarcinoma. The sample here was peripheral blood, taken before any cancer treatment. This chain connects TRBV10-1 to TRBJ2-1, with 9 bases lining up with TRBD2. The CDR3 DNA sequence: TGCGCCAGCAGTGAGTCCTTGACTAGCGGAGCTAACAATGAGCAGTTCTTC. Translated: CASSESLTSGANNEQFF.